Listed below are T cell receptor beta chains from one sample, sequenced in a study of blood T cell repertoires in COVID-19. Using immunoSEQ multiplex PCR, the repertoire was profiled, and TCRdb retains in-frame clones only, with some absent. The table records 35,000 to 55,000 clones, around 87% of them present only once. Material: peripheral blood. These receptors were taken from a human donor in a cohort sampled during active COVID-19. Each CDR3 is given without its conserved first and last residue. Fields, in order: CDR3 length, V gene, J gene, CDR3 protein.

10	TRBV19	TRBJ2-5	ASSAGGETQY
11	TRBV30	TRBJ1-4	AWRLERNEKLF
12	TRBV5-5	TRBJ2-7	ASSLGTPPYEQY
14	TRBV11-2	TRBJ2-5	ASSSDLAGRQETQY
9	TRBV7-9	TRBJ2-7	ASSSLYEQY
14	TRBV4-1	TRBJ2-2	ASTEGEREITGELF
14	TRBV7-2	TRBJ2-3	ASSLVGSGSTDTQY
13	TRBV10-3	TRBJ2-3	AISESIPSTDTQY
14	TRBV27	TRBJ2-3	ASSPIFGKRTDTQY
16	TRBV4-3	TRBJ1-3	ASSQDAAGKFSGNTIY
14	TRBV5-1	TRBJ2-6	ASSLIPGRGDSVLT
13	TRBV24-1	TRBJ2-7	ATSDSGTNSYEQY
13	TRBV5-4	TRBJ2-1	ASSLDSGGGNEQF
11	TRBV18	TRBJ2-7	ASSGGFPYEQY
12	TRBV7-2	TRBJ2-3	ASRRRTGTDTQY
14	TRBV5-1	TRBJ2-1	ASSLAPPEAYNEQF
12	TRBV29-1	TRBJ2-2	SARGTGGTGELF
13	TRBV19	TRBJ2-3	ASSTNRGRTDTQY
13	TRBV7-6	TRBJ2-7	ASSLVAGVGYEQY
11	TRBV3-1/TRBV3-2	TRBJ2-5	ASSHDRQETQY
13	TRBV5-1	TRBJ1-6	ASSLGDRGNSPLH
14	TRBV19	TRBJ2-2	ASSTRTGANTGELF
13	TRBV7-8	TRBJ2-1	ASSSGRGGPYEQF
15	TRBV4-1	TRBJ2-1	ASSQALAGVIYNEQF
13	TRBV24-1	TRBJ2-5	ATSDLAGFQETQY
12	TRBV2	TRBJ2-3	ASSGQGVTDTQY
13	TRBV6-6	TRBJ1-6	ASRDRTNYNSPLH
11	TRBV6-5	TRBJ1-2	ASRLGQNYGYT
14	TRBV5-1	TRBJ2-1	ASSWASGSGHNEQF
12	TRBV24-1	TRBJ2-1	ATSDLQELGEQF
11	TRBV6-6	TRBJ2-5	ASRSRREETQY
13	TRBV7-9	TRBJ2-3	ASLKRLAETDTQY
14	TRBV29-1	TRBJ2-2	SVRDSRGGNTGELF
14	TRBV27	TRBJ2-2	ASSPRGTENTGELF
12	TRBV6-6	TRBJ2-7	ASSDPRGAYEQY
13	TRBV5-4	TRBJ2-7	ASSFGGSRSYEQY
13	TRBV28	TRBJ2-5	ASTSGQGAGETQY
13	TRBV15	TRBJ2-7	ATSRDKGYFSEQY
11	TRBV10-3	TRBJ2-5	AISDPIQETQY
10	TRBV5-6	TRBJ1-2	ASSLASGGYT
11	TRBV2	TRBJ1-1	ASRGGTERTAF
11	TRBV3-1/TRBV3-2	TRBJ1-1	ASSLQGASKAF
10	TRBV25-1	TRBJ2-1	ASRRSGGEQF
14	TRBV11-2	TRBJ2-7	ASSLDWGRGPYEQY
13	TRBV10-3	TRBJ2-7	AISESGGSFYEQY
15	TRBV5-6	TRBJ2-2	ASSYSGTGINTGELF
12	TRBV6-5	TRBJ1-2	ASSYSVTDYGYT
10	TRBV24-1	TRBJ1-3	ATSPGGNTIY
14	TRBV28	TRBJ2-3	ASSLLAGGGTDTQY
10	TRBV5-1	TRBJ2-7	ASSLGLDEQY
13	TRBV7-2	TRBJ2-7	ASSSFGLAQGEQY
13	TRBV14	TRBJ2-2	ASSQDRVTTGELF
12	TRBV7-9	TRBJ2-7	ASSLDQGAWEQY
13	TRBV9	TRBJ2-2	ASSPTDRYTGELF
11	TRBV2	TRBJ2-7	ASSRGQAYEQY